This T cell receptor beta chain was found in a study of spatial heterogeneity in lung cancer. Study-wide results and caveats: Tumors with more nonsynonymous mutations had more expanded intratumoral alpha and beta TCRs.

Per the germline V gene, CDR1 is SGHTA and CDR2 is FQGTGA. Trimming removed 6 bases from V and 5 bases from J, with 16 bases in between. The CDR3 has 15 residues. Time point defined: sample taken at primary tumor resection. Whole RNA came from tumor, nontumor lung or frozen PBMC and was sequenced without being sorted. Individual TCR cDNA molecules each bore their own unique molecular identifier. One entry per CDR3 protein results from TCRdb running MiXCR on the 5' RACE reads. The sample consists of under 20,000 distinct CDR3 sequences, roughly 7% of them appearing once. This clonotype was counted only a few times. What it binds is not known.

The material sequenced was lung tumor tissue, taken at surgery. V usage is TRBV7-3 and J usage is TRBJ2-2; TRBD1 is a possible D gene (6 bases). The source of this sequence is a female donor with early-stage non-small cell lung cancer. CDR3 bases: TGTGCCAGCAGGCCCGGGACAAGTGGAACCGGGGAGCTGTTTTTT. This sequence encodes CASRPGTSGTGELFF.